This T cell receptor (beta chain) derives from a study of T cell repertoires and HLA-DP antigens. Worth noting for this clone: Its antigen is unknown.

The CDR3 has 16 amino acids. Per germline, CDR1 SGHDN and CDR2 FVKESK. The germline V and J ends were trimmed by 1 base and 0 bases, with 10 bases remaining between them. This table comes from immunoSEQ multiplex PCR, and its TCRdb copy is limited to in-frame clones, with some not included. The sample yields over 100,000 clones, 90% to 95% seen once. This clonotype originated in a woman between 18 and 29 years old in good health and CMV-seronegative. The source material was CD4+ T cells from PBMCs. V is TRBV14 and J is TRBJ2-4, with D uncertain. CDR3 in DNA: TGTGCCAGCAGCCAAGGCGCTGGATTAGCCAAAAACATTCAGTACTTC. It is translated as CASSQGAGLAKNIQYF. Full variable domain (rest looked up from reference TRBV14 and TRBJ2-4): EAGVTQFPSHSVIEKGQTVTLRCDPISGHDNLYWYRRVMGKEIKFLLHFVKESKQDESGMPNNRFLAERTGGTYSTLKVQPAELEDSGVYFCASSQGAGLAKNIQYFGAGTRLSVL.